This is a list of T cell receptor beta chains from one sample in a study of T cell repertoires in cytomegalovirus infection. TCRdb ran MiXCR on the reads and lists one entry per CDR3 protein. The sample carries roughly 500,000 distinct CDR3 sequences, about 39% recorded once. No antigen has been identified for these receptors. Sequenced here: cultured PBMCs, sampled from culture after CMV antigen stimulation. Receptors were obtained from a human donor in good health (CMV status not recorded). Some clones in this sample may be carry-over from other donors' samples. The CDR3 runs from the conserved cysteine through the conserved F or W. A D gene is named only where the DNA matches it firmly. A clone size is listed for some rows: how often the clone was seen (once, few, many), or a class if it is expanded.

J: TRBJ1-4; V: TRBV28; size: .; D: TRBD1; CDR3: CASSPTGGRSEKLFF; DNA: TGTGCCAGCAGTCCTACAGGGGGACGATCGGAAAAACTGTTTTTT
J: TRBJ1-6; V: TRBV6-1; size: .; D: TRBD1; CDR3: CASSPGTGLRVHF; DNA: TGTGCCAGCAGTCCCGGGACAGGGTTAAGGGTCCACTTT
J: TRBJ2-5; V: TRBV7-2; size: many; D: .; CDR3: CASSLVRTQETQYF; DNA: TGTGCCAGCAGCTTAGTCCGGACCCAAGAGACCCAGTACTTC
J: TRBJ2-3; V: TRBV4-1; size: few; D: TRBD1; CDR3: CASSHPVQRTGSTDTQYF; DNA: TGCGCCAGCAGCCATCCTGTACAACGGACAGGAAGCACAGATACGCAGTATTTT
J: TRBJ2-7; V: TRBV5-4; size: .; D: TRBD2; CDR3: CANSPGLAVHEQYF; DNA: TGTGCCAACAGCCCGGGACTAGCGGTCCACGAGCAGTACTTC
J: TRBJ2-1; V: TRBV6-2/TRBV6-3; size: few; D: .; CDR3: CASSYQVGVGQFF; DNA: TGTGCCAGCAGTTACCAGGTGGGAGTTGGGCAGTTCTTC
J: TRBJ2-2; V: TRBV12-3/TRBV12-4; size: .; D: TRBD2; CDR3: CASSEFSGGVITGELFF; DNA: TGTGCCAGCTCCGAATTTAGCGGGGGGGTTATCACCGGGGAGCTGTTTTTT
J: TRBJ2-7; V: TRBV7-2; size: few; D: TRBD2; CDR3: CASSPSGLASIYEQYF; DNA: TGTGCCAGCAGCCCCTCGGGACTAGCGAGTATCTACGAGCAGTACTTC
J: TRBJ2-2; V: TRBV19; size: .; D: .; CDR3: CASRSSFGTFDPGELFF; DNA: TGTGCCAGCAGATCCTCCTTTGGGACATTTGATCCCGGGGAGCTGTTTTTT
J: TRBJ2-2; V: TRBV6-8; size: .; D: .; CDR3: CASRTRLRGGTGELFF; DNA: TGTGCCAGCAGGACTAGACTCCGAGGGGGCACCGGGGAGCTGTTTTTT
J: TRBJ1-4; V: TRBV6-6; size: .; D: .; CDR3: CASSYSPWAEKLFF; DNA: TGTGCCAGCAGTTACTCCCCCTGGGCTGAAAAACTGTTTTTT
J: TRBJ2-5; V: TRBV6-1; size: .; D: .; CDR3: CVVGEWQGTQYF; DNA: TGTGTTGTCGGGGAATGGCAGGGGACCCAGTACTTC
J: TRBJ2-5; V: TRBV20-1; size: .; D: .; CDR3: CSASRRRETQYF; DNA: TGCAGTGCCTCACGAAGGAGGGAGACCCAGTACTTC
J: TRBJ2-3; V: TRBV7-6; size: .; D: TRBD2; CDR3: CASSQTREETDTQYF; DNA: TGTGCCAGCAGCCAGACCCGGGAGGAAACAGATACGCAGTATTTT
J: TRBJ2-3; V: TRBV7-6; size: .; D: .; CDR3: CASSLNRETDTQYF; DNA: TGTGCCAGCAGCTTAAACAGGGAGACAGATACGCAGTATTTT
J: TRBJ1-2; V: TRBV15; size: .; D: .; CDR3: CATSRDYDKNYGYTF; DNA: TGTGCCACCAGCAGAGATTACGACAAGAACTATGGCTACACCTTC
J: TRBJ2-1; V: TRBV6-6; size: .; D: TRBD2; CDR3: CASSYSWSGPERGQFF; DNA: TGTGCCAGCAGTTACTCGTGGTCAGGACCTGAGCGGGGGCAGTTCTTC
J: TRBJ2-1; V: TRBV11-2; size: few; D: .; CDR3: CASSLEGTLQLF; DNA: TGTGCCAGCAGCTTAGAGGGTACCCTCCAGCTCTTC
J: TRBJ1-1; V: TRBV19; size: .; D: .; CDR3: CASNPAGAYLKEAFF; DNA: TGTGCCAGTAATCCCGCAGGGGCCTATTTAAAAGAAGCTTTCTTT